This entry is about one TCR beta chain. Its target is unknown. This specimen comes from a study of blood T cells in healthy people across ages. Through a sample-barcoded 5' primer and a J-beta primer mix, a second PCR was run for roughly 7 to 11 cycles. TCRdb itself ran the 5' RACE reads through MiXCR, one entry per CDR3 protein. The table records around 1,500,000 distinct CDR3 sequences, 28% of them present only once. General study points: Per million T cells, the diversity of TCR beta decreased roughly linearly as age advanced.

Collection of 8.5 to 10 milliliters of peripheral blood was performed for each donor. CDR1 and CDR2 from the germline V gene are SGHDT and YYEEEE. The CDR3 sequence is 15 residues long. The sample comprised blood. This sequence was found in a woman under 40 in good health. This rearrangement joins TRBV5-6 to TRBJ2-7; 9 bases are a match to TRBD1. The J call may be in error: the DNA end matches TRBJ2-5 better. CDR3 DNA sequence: TGTGCCAGCAGCACCGGGACAGGGCGGGGAGAGACCCAGTACTTC. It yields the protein CASSTGTGRGETQYF.